This TCR beta chain appears in the sequencing data of a study of cytomegalovirus exposure and HLA in healthy donors. A note on this clone: Its target is unknown.

Nobody recorded the CMV serostatus of this donor. CDR3 length: 13 residues. V was clipped by 0 bases and J by 3 bases, with 6 bases between them. CDR1 and CDR2 from the germline V gene are SGDLS and YYNGEE. Regarding the study as a whole: After further analysis at a later stage, 16,951 TCR beta sequences were associated with HLA alleles at 0.05 false discovery rate. Follow-up analysis later connected one missense variant in DCLRE1C with trimming of TCR beta V- and J-genes.

Both 60 Vbeta primers and 13 Jbeta primers went into the PCR. Assay: immunoSEQ multiplex PCR; the TCRdb copy retains only in-frame clones and omits some. The sample contains around 150,000 clones, about 76% of which appear only once. This receptor was taken from a human donor in good health. The sequenced sample was PBMCs. The gene calls are TRBV9 and TRBJ1-2; D is ambiguous. In DNA form, the CDR3 reads TGTGCCAGCAGCGTAGACAGCCACTATGGCTACACCTTC. It specifies CASSVDSHYGYTF.